This record looks at one T cell receptor beta chain sequence and its context. The antigen is undetermined. CD8 cells regarded as naive lacked CD45RO, were positively chosen for CCR7, and omitted terminally differentiated effector memory CD45RA+ cells. The test was conducted at deep level. Produced via immunoSEQ multiplex PCR; TCRdb's table is partial and in-frame only. The table shows roughly 2.1 million clones, with about 93% occurring only once. The sample belongs to a study of shared clonotypes between healthy human individuals. Study context: Each donor's CD4 naive and CD4 memory cells filled three plates apiece, CD8 naive two, and CD8 memory one. Whole-study findings and limits: Around 5.4% of naive CD4 clonotypes were common to four donors. On the whole, naive subsets had larger estimated richness than memory subsets had.

CDR1 is LGHNA and CDR2 is YNFKEQ in the germline V gene. Losses at the gene ends were 4 bases for V and 6 bases for J; bases not matched to a gene: 13. The CDR3 is 17 residues long. The source is a man aged 18 to 29 in good health. Some clones in this sample may be carry-over from other donors' samples. The sample taken for sequencing was naive CD8+ T cells from PBMCs. This sequence joins TRBV4-2 and TRBJ2-2; 8 bases are a match to TRBD1. This CDR3 reads CASSPDESAGGSGELFF. In DNA form, the CDR3 reads TGTGCCAGCAGCCCTGATGAGTCGGCAGGGGGCTCCGGGGAGCTGTTTTTT.